This T cell receptor beta chain emerged from a study of response to subunit inactivated influenza vaccine. Findings and limits, study-wide: Seasonal influenza vaccination, on each occasion, was suggested by the authors to recruit few new T cells.

This clonotype was seen a handful of times. Its antigen is unknown. CDR3 length: 14 residues. Germline CDR1 DFQATT, CDR2 SNEGSKA (reference sequence). V lost 6 bases and J 7 bases, leaving 16 bases between the germline ends. TCRdb independently ran MiXCR on the RT-PCR reads; one entry per CDR3 protein. The sample lists 600,000 to 700,000 distinct CDR3 sequences, around 15% occurring once. The sample consisted of PBMCs from blood, taken around two weeks before vaccination. This sequence was found in a man aged 45 to 65 who received an inactivated influenza vaccine. This chain joins TRBV20-1 and TRBJ1-6; D remains unclear. The CDR3 region has the DNA TGCAGTGCCCTATCTGGCAATCGAAATTCACCCCTCCACTTT. Residues: CSALSGNRNSPLHF.